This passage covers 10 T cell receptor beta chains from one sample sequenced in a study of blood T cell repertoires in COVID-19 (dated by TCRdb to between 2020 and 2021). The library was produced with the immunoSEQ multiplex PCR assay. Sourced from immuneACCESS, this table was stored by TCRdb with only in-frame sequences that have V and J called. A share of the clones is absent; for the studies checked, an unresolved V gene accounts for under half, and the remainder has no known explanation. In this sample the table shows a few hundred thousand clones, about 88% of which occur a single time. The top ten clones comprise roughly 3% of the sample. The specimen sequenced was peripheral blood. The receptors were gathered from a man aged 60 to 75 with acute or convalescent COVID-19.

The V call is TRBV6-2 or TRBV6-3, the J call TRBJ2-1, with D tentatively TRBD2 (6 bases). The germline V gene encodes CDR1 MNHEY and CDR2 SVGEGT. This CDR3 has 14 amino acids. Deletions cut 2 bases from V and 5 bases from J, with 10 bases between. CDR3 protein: CASSYLGGDNEQFF. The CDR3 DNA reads TGTGCCAGCAGTTACCTCGGCGGGGACAATGAGCAGTTCTTC.

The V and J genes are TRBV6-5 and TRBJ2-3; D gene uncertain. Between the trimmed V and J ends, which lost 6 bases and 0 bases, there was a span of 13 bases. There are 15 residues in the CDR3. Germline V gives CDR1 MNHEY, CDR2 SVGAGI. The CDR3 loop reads CASREVVRSTDTQYF. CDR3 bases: TGTGCCAGCAGAGAGGTGGTACGGAGCACAGATACGCAGTATTTT.

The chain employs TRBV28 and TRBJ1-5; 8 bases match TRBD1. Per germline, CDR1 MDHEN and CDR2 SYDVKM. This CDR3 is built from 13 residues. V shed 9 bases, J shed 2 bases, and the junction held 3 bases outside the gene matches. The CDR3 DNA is TGTGCCAGTCGGGGACAGGGCAATCAGCCCCAGCATTTT. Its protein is CASRGQGNQPQHF.

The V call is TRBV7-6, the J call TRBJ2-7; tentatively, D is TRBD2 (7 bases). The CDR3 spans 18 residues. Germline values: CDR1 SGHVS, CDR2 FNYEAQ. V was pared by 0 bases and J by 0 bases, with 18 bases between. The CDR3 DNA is TGTGCCAGCAGCTTAGCGGGGGGCGGGGGCCCTAACTCCTACGAGCAGTACTTC. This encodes CASSLAGGGGPNSYEQYF.

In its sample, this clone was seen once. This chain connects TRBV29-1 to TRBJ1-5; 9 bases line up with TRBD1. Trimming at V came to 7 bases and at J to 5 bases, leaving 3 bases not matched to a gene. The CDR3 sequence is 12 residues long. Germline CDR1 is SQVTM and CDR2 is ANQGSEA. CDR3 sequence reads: CSARTGDQPQHF. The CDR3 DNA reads TGCAGCGCTCGGACAGGGGATCAGCCCCAGCATTTT.

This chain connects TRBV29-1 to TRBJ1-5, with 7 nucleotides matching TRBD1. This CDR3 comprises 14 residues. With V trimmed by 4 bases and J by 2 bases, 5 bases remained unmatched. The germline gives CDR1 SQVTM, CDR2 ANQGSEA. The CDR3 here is CSVAEGAGNQPQHF. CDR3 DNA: TGCAGCGTTGCAGAGGGGGCTGGCAATCAGCCCCAGCATTTT.

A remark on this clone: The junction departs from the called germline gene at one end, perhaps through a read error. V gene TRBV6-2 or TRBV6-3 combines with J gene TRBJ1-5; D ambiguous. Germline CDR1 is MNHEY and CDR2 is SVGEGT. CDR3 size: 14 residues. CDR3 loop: CASSVLGSHQPQHF. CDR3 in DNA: TGTGCCAGCAGTGTATTGGGTAGCCATCAGCCCCAGCATTTT.

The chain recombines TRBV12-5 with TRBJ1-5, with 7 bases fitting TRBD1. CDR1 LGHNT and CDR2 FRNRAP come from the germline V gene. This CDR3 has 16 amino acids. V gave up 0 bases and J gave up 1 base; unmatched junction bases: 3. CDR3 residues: CASGLVRTGSNQPQHF. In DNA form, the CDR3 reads TGTGCTAGTGGTTTGGTCAGGACAGGAAGCAATCAGCCCCAGCATTTT.

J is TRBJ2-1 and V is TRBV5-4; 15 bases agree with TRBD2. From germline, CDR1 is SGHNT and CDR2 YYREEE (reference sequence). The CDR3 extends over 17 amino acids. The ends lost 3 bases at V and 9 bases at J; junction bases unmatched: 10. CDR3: CASSWGLAGGPGAEQFF. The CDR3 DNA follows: TGTGCCAGCAGCTGGGGACTAGCGGGGGGACCCGGCGCTGAGCAGTTCTTC.

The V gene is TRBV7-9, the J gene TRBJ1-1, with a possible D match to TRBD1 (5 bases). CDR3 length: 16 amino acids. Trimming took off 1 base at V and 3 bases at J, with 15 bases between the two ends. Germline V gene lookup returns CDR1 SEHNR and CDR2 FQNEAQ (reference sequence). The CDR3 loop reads CASSLDGRVRYTEAFF. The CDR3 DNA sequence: TGTGCCAGCAGCTTAGATGGCAGGGTGAGGTACACTGAAGCTTTCTTT.